Shown below are 8 T cell receptor beta chains from a single sample sequenced in a study of regulatory T cells in long-lasting Graves disease. Arm-PCR of CDR3 regions and iRepertoire HTBI primers were the basis on which TCR beta libraries were built. One entry per CDR3 protein, called by TCRdb with MiXCR from the multiplex PCR reads. In the table there are hundreds of thousands of distinct CDR3 sequences, around 20% of which are singletons. The time point was: persistent/refractory GD, antithyroid drugs over 5 years with positive TRAb. The TCR library used RNA extracted from PBMCs. Here the sequenced sample was peripheral blood mononuclear cells (PBMCs), taken when the disease was refractory, from a patient treated with antithyroid drugs. These receptors were collected from a female donor with Graves disease.

In the case of this clonotype: Just one base apart from a much larger clone, this may be a read error. This chain links TRBV20-1 with TRBJ2-5; tentatively, D is TRBD2 (6 bases). The V end lost 7 bases, the J end lost 2 bases, and 14 bases lay between the germline ends. The CDR3 runs to 13 residues. Germline V gives CDR1 DFQATT, CDR2 SNEGSKA (reference sequence). CDR3 protein: CSDTGGYQETQYF. The DNA for the CDR3 is TGCAGTGATACCGGGGGTTATCAAGAGACCCAGTACTTC.

This clonotype occurred once. This chain uses TRBV7-2 with TRBJ2-3; D is possibly TRBD2 (5 bases). The CDR3 is made up of 14 amino acids. Trimming took 4 bases from V and 2 from J, leaving 10 bases between them. Germline loops: CDR1 SGHTA, CDR2 FQGNSA. As DNA, the CDR3 is TGTGCCAGCAGCTCCAGGACTTCCACAGATACGCAGTATTTT. Residues: CASSSRTSTDTQYF.

A remark on this clonotype: Its ends do not fully match the called genes, so a read error is possible. This chain links TRBV7-2 with TRBJ2-2; D is possibly TRBD1 or TRBD2 (5 bases each). CDR1 is SGHTA and CDR2 is FQGNSA in the germline V gene. This CDR3 contains 16 residues. The CDR3, as DNA: TGTGCCAGCAGATTAGGGGCGACGGGGCGAACCGGGGAGCTGTTTTTT. Its translation is CASRLGATGRTGELFF.

Only a few counts were recorded for this clonotype. CDR3 sequence (DNA): TGTGCCAGCAGCTCGCCGGGGAATGAGCAGTTCTTC. Translation: CASSSPGNEQFF. The chain employs TRBV7-2 and TRBJ2-1, with D maybe TRBD2 (5 bases). The CDR3 loop spans 12 amino acids. The germline V gene has CDR1 SGHTA and CDR2 FQGNSA. V gave up 4 bases and J gave up 7 bases, with 8 bases separating them.

The chain carries TRBV6-2 or TRBV6-3 and TRBJ1-1; possible D gene TRBD1, 6 bases. Germline values: CDR1 MNHEY, CDR2 SVGEGT. V lost 2 bases to trimming and J lost 9 bases, with 10 bases between them. This CDR3 region has 12 residues. In DNA form, the CDR3 reads TGTGCCAGCAGTTACGGACAGCTTAAAGCTTTCTTT. Its protein is CASSYGQLKAFF.

At least ten counts were recorded for this clonotype. The chain carries TRBV7-2 and TRBJ2-4; 9 positions agree with TRBD1. CDR1 is SGHTA, CDR2 FQGNSA, per germline. Trimming took 3 bases from V and 1 from J; bases not matched to a gene: 7. The CDR3 is made up of 17 amino acids. CDR3 in amino acids: CASSLETGGFAKNIQYF. CDR3 nucleotides: TGTGCCAGCAGCTTGGAAACAGGGGGCTTTGCCAAAAACATTCAGTACTTC.

This clonotype occurred many times. The chain joins TRBV11-2 to TRBJ2-5; perhaps TRBD2 as D (6 bases). In germline, CDR1 is SGHAT, CDR2 FQNNGV. The CDR3 is 11 amino acids. Written as DNA, the CDR3 is TGTAGCACTAGCCAGGGAGAGACCCAGTACTTC. Amino acid sequence: CSTSQGETQYF.

This clonotype has ten or more counts. V gene TRBV6-1 combines with J gene TRBJ1-1; the D gene is possibly TRBD1 (6 bases). The ends were cut back, 6 bases at V and 1 base at J, with 12 bases in the middle. There are 14 residues in the CDR3. Germline lookup yields CDR1 MNHNS and CDR2 SASEGT. The CDR3: CASRDRTENTEAFF. CDR3 sequence (DNA): TGTGCCAGCAGGGACCGGACAGAGAACACTGAAGCTTTCTTT.